Following are 10 T cell receptor beta chains from one sample sequenced in a study of Graves' ophthalmopathy and Graves' hyperthyroidism. TCR beta CDR3 regions were amplified from RNA transcripts. RT-PCR was first run with HTBI primers, then multiplex PCR in a second round. TCRdb used MiXCR to reprocess the multiplex PCR reads, holding one entry per CDR3 protein. The sample lists 150,000 to 200,000 distinct CDR3 sequences, less than 45% seen once, with less than 6% in the top ten. Sequencing used peripheral blood. The receptors here all came from a woman aged 40 to 50 with Graves' ophthalmopathy.

The chain combines TRBV12-3 or TRBV12-4 with TRBJ1-5; tentatively, D is TRBD1 (6 bases). There are 15 residues in the CDR3. Trimming pared 4 bases from V and 3 bases from J, leaving 13 bases between. DNA of the CDR3: TGTGCCAGCAGTTCCTTCAGGGGAACCAATCAGCCCCAGCATTTT. This encodes CASSSFRGTNQPQHF.

This clonotype was detected many times. Possible read error: a much larger clone is one base away. J is TRBJ2-5 and V is TRBV6-5; the D gene is possibly TRBD2 (6 bases). CDR3 size: 14 residues. In germline, CDR1 is MNHEY, CDR2 SVGAGI. Here the CDR3 reads CASSRDPGEETRYF. In nucleotides, the CDR3 is TGTGCCAGCAGCCGGGATCCGGGAGAAGAGACCCGGTACTTC.

This clonotype was seen many times. The chain employs TRBV4-1 and TRBJ2-5; 14 bases fit TRBD2. The J segment lost 5 bases and the V segment lost 3 bases, leaving 5 bases of the junction unmatched. CDR1 is MGHRA and CDR2 is YSYEKL in the germline V gene. This CDR3 is 16 amino acids long. DNA for the CDR3: TGCGCCAGCAGCCAGACTAGCGGGGGGGCCTGGGAGACCCAGTACTTC. It specifies CASSQTSGGAWETQYF.

The chain has TRBV27 and TRBJ1-5; perhaps TRBD1 as D (5 bases). The CDR3 is 15 amino acids. Germline V gene data show CDR1 as MNHEY and CDR2 as SMNVEV (reference sequence). The V gene lost 6 bases and the J gene lost 1 base, with 13 bases spanning the gap. This CDR3 is CASSSLWGSNQPQHF. The CDR3 DNA reads TGTGCCAGCAGCTCTCTCTGGGGGAGCAATCAGCCCCAGCATTTT.

This clonotype was detected many times. The chain employs TRBV6-5 and TRBJ2-7, with D perhaps being TRBD1 or TRBD2 (5 bases each). This CDR3 has 11 amino acids. Germline V gene lookup returns CDR1 MNHEY and CDR2 SVGAGI. Trimming took off 5 bases at V and 8 bases at J, with 10 bases between the two ends. The CDR3 DNA sequence: TGTGCCAGCAGTATAAAGGGACAGCAGTACTTC. As protein: CASSIKGQQYF.

This clonotype has ten or more counts. A read error is possible here, since a much larger clone lies one base away. The chain uses TRBV28 and TRBJ2-5; D ambiguous. Looked up from germline, CDR1 is MDHEN and CDR2 is SYDVKM. CDR3 length equals 13 residues. CDR3 in amino acids: CASSLGSEETRYF. The DNA of the CDR3 is TGTGCCAGCAGTTTGGGTTCAGAGGAGACCCGGTACTTC.

This clonotype was counted at least ten times. In DNA form, the CDR3 reads TGTGCCAGCAGCACTTCCCGGGACAGCTTCTATGGCTACACCTTC. The encoded protein is CASSTSRDSFYGYTF. The chain recombines TRBV7-9 with TRBJ1-2; 7 bases line up with TRBD1. Germline V CDR1 and CDR2: SEHNR, FQNEAQ (reference sequence). There are 15 residues in the CDR3. The V gene end was trimmed by 5 bases and the J gene end by 4 bases; junction bases not matched to a gene: 10.

This clonotype was detected a few times. The V call is TRBV6-2 or TRBV6-3, the J call TRBJ1-2, with D uncertain. This CDR3 spans 12 amino acids. Trimming cost V 2 bases and J 6 bases, with 7 bases left between them. Germline V gives CDR1 MNHEY, CDR2 SVGEGT. The CDR3 bases are TGTGCCAGCAGTTACGGCTCGGATGGCTACACCTTC. Its translation is CASSYGSDGYTF.

This chain joins TRBV6-5 and TRBJ2-5; unclear D gene. This CDR3 has 11 residues. V gave up 6 bases and J gave up 5 bases, with 7 bases separating them. The germline CDR1 and CDR2 sequences are MNHEY and SVGAGI. The CDR3 DNA is TGTGCCAGCAGGACATATGAGACCCAGTACTTC. As protein: CASRTYETQYF.

In its sample, this clonotype was seen many times. The CDR3 DNA reads as TGTGCCAGCAGCACGACAGGGGATTATGGCTACACCTTC. Translating it yields CASSTTGDYGYTF. This chain joins TRBV6-2 or TRBV6-3 and TRBJ1-2; TRBD1 aligns across 8 bases. Per the germline V gene, CDR1 is MNHEY and CDR2 is SVGEGT. V lost 6 bases and J lost 5; bases outside the gene matches: 5. CDR3 length: 13 residues.